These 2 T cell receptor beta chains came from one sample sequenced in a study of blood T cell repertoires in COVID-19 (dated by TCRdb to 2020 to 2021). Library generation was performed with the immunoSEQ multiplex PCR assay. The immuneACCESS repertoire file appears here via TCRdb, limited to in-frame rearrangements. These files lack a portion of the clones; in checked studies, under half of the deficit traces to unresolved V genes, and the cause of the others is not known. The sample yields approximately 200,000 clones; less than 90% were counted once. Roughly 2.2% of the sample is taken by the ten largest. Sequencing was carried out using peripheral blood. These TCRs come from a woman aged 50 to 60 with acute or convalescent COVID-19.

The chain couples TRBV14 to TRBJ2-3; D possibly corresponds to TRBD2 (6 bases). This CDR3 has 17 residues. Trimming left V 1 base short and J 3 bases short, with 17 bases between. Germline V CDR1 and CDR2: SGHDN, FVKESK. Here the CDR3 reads CASSQGLRGGVTDTQYF. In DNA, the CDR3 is TGTGCCAGCAGCCAAGGGCTTCGGGGAGGCGTTACAGATACGCAGTATTTT.

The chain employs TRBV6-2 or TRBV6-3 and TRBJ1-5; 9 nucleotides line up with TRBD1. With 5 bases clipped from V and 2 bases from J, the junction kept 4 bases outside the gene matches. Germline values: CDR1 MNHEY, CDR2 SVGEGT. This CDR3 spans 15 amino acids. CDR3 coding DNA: TGTGCCAGCAGTGCACAGGGGGCGGGCAATCAGCCCCAGCATTTT. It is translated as CASSAQGAGNQPQHF.